Listed here is a single T cell receptor (beta chain). The target antigen is unknown. This specimen belongs to a study of vaccination and CD4 T cells after COVID-19. As for the study in general: Nasal swab PCR had shown SARS-CoV-2 positivity in the convalescent patients (roughly ten mild cases, one severe case). Spike peptides, overlapping and drawn from SARS-CoV-2, HCoV-NL63, HCoV-OC43 and HCoV-229E, were used to stimulate cells.

An Oncomine TCR Beta short-read assay was used to sequence the DNA from cultured CD4+ T cells. In this case, cultured CD4+ T cells provided the extracted genomic DNA. TCRdb used MiXCR to reprocess the PCR reads, holding one entry per CDR3 protein. The sample includes 9,500 to 15,000 distinct CDR3 sequences, 40% to 50% seen only once; the top ten take 21%. Indicated treatment: approximately 9-day PBMC culture with coronavirus spike peptide pools or control peptides (ViraFEST assay). ViraFEST used peptide pools to expand antigen-specific T cells and subsequently sequenced their TCRs. The CDR3 is 15 amino acids. Germline values: CDR1 SNHLY, CDR2 FYNNEI. The V and J ends lost 3 bases and 4 bases, in that order; junction bases with no gene match: 3.

The gene calls are TRBV2 and TRBJ1-5; 10 nucleotides match TRBD1. This receptor was obtained from a human donor who had recovered from COVID-19. Sequenced sample: CD4+ T cells from blood, cultured in vitro. DNA for the CDR3: TGTGCCAGCAGTGATGGGACAGGGGTTAATCAGCCCCAGCATTTT. It translates to CASSDGTGVNQPQHF.